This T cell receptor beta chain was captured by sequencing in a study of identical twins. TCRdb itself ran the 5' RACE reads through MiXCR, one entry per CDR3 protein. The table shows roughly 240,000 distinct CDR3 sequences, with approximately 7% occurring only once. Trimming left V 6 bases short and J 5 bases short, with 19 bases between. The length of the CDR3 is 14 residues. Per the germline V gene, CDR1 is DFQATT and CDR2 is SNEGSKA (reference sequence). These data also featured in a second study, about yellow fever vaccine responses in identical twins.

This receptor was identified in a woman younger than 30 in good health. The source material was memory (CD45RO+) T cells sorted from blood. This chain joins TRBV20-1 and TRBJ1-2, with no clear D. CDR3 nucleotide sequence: TGCAGTGCGCATCCCTCCGGGCCCGGGTATGGCTACACCTTC. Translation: CSAHPSGPGYGYTF.